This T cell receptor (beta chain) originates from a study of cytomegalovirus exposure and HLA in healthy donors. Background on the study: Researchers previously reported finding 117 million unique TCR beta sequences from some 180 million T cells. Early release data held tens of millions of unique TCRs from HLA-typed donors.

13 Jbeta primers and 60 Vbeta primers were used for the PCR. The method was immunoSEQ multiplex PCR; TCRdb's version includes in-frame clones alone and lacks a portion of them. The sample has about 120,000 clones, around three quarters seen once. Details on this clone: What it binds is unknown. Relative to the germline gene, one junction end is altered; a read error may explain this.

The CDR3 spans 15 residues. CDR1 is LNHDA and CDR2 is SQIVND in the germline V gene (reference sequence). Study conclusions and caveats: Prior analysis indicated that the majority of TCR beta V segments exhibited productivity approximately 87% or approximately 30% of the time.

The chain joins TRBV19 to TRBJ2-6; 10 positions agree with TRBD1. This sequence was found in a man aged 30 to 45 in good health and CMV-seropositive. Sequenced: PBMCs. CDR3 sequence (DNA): TGTGCCAGGAGGGACAGGGGTTCTGGGGCCAACGGCCTGACTTTC. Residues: CARRDRGSGANGLTF.